This T cell receptor beta chain was documented in a study of T-cell reconstitution after alpha-beta-depleted transplantation in children. This clonotype came up a few times. The antigen remains undetermined. The V and J ends lost 2 bases and 1 base respectively, with 9 bases between them. The CDR3 length is 15 residues. A TCRbeta library incorporating unique molecular identifiers was prepared. One entry per CDR3 protein results from TCRdb running MiXCR on the PCR reads. The repertoire holds around 960,000 distinct CDR3 sequences, with under 30% as singletons. Study-wide points: High day-60 TCRbeta diversity in some patients came from surviving recipient T cells and thymic progenitors. Expanded graft clones, several hundred of them, were reportedly the source of alpha-beta T cells about two months after transplant. One year after transplant, T-cell counts and diversity came mostly from newly produced T cells.

This clonotype was sampled from a boy under two years old who had a stem cell transplant for SCID, so the T cells may come from the graft donor. The V gene is TRBV12-3 or TRBV12-4, the J gene TRBJ2-4; D not certain. Here the sequenced sample was PBMCs, mostly from graft donor cells, taken 360 days after TCRalphabeta/CD19-depleted stem cell transplant. The CDR3 spells CASSLWGPAKNIQYF. In DNA form, the CDR3 reads TGTGCCAGCAGTTTATGGGGTCCGGCCAAAAACATTCAGTACTTC.